The sequence of this T cell receptor (beta chain) was determined in a study of T cell responses to AZD1222 COVID-19 vaccine. Whole-study findings and limits: Baseline testing showed seropositivity in only six AZD1222 recipients. A reported finding is that nearly half of spike-specific TCRs target unmutated variant regions. Spike-wide vaccine-associated CD4 TCRs dominated at 160-218 and 743-854.

V was shortened by 4 bases and J by 7 bases, with 11 bases between the two germline ends. Germline-derived CDR1 and CDR2 are LNHDA and SQIVND (reference sequence). The length of the CDR3 is 13 residues. A remark on this clone: The antigen is unknown.

Clones were sequenced by immunoSEQ multiplex PCR, and TCRdb holds only the in-frame ones, with some missing. The sample yields 100,000 or so clones, approximately 86% seen once. The chain couples TRBV19 to TRBJ1-5; D not resolved. The sample in question was peripheral blood, obtained on day 0 of AZD1222 vaccination. This TCR came from an adult in good health. As DNA, the CDR3 is TGTGCCAGTAGTAAATTCATACGCCAGCCCCAGCATTTT. It yields the protein CASSKFIRQPQHF.